This T cell receptor (beta chain) was documented in a study of CD8 T cells in ankylosing spondylitis. This clonotype was found many times. No antigen is known for it. The TCR beta libraries were generated through quantitative 5'-RACE incorporating molecular barcodes. MiXCR, applied by TCRdb to the 5' RACE reads, yields one record per CDR3 protein. The table has about 330,000 distinct CDR3 sequences, less than 9.5% seen once. Whole-study findings and limits: Disease-associated clonotypes exhibited CD8+ identity and were relatively infrequent in peripheral blood. Previously reported in reactive arthritis synovial fluid and blood were some of the motif variants. The study identified a TCR beta motif of under ten highly homologous variants that appeared characteristic of ankylosing spondylitis blood.

The CDR3 is made up of 15 amino acids. V gave up 0 bases and J gave up 10 bases, with 13 bases separating them. Germline-derived CDR1 and CDR2 are ENHRY and SYGVKD. The receptor's source is a male donor with ankylosing spondylitis. The chain links TRBV10-3 to TRBJ1-6; no reliable D call. The sample taken for sequencing was blood, either unsorted or a sorted T cell fraction (not recorded which). The CDR3 is CAISESRPSASPLHF. As DNA, the CDR3 is TGTGCCATCAGTGAGTCGAGGCCGAGCGCATCACCCCTCCACTTT.